This paragraph covers one TCR beta chain sequence. The antigen is unknown. CDR1 SGHTA and CDR2 FQGNSA come from the germline V gene. The CDR3 has 14 amino acids. The V gene end was trimmed by 5 bases and the J gene end by 3 bases; junction bases not matched to a gene: 4. The entry originates in a study of T cell responses to AZD1222 COVID-19 vaccine. The table came from immunoSEQ multiplex PCR; TCRdb's copy has only in-frame clones and leaves some out. The repertoire includes approximately 180,000 clones, approximately 86% of them detected once, and 7.7% sits in the top ten. Study-wide points: Most donors were white British and more were female, and clonal diversity was possibly underestimated. A rise in Spike-specific TCR breadth and depth followed two AZD1222 doses.

The input for sequencing was peripheral blood, taken on day 0 of AZD1222 vaccination. The receptor was derived from an adult in good health. The chain joins TRBV7-2 to TRBJ2-7, with 10 bases aligning to TRBD1. The CDR3 DNA reads as TGTGCCAGCAGCCCGGACAGGGGGTTCTACGAGCAGTACTTC. Its protein product is CASSPDRGFYEQYF. Looking up the rest from reference TRBV7-2 and TRBJ2-7 gives the full variable domain: GAGVSQSPSNKVTEKGKDVELRCDPISGHTALYWYRQSLGQGLEFLIYFQGNSAPDKSGLPSDRFSAERTGGSVSTLTIQRTQQEDSAVYLCASSPDRGFYEQYFGPGTRLTVT.